The subject of this entry is one T cell receptor beta chain. Its antigen is unidentified. Timing groups of about 4 and about 12 weeks for second doses were pooled. The CDR3 is 16 residues long. Trimming removed 4 bases from V and 0 bases from J; junction bases left unmatched: 5. The germline V gene has CDR1 SGHKS and CDR2 YYEKEE (reference sequence). This sample is drawn from a study of T cell responses to AZD1222 COVID-19 vaccine. General study points: Recipients of two AZD1222 doses showed rising Spike-specific TCR breadth and depth. Clonal diversity was possibly underestimated; the donors were predominantly white British and more often female.

TCRdb's table, derived via immunoSEQ multiplex PCR, lists solely in-frame clones and lacks some. The sample lists about 130,000 clones, over 80% occurring once. Source: peripheral blood, taken 28 days after the second AZD1222 dose. This receptor was taken from an adult who received the AZD1222 COVID-19 vaccine. J is TRBJ2-7 and V is TRBV5-5; 12 nucleotides agree with TRBD2. In DNA form, the CDR3 reads TGTGCCAGCAGCCCTCTAGCGGGAGGGCCCTCCTACGAGCAGTACTTC. Encoded protein: CASSPLAGGPSYEQYF.